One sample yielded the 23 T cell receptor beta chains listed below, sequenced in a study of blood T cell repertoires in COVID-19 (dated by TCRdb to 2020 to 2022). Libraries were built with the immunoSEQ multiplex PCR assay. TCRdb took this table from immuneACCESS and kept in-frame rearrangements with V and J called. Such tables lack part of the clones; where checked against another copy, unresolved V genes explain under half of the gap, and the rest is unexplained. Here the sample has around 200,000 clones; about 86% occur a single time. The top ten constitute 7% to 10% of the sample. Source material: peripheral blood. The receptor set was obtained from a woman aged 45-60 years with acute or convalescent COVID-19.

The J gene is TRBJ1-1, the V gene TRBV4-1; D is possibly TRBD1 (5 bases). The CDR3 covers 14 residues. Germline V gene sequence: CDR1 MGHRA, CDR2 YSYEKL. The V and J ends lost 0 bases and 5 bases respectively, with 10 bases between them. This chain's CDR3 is CASSQEGSGTEAFF. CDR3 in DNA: TGCGCCAGCAGCCAAGAGGGGTCAGGGACTGAAGCTTTCTTT.

CDR3 sequence reads: CASSPRVTSNHNEQFF. DNA of the CDR3: TGTGCCAGCAGCCCCCGCGTGACATCTAATCACAATGAGCAGTTCTTC. The chain joins TRBV9 to TRBJ2-1, with D unclear. CDR1 and CDR2 (germline): SGDLS, YYNGEE. V was clipped by 4 bases and J by 5 bases, with 19 bases between them. The CDR3 loop spans 16 amino acids.

The CDR3 protein is CASSWPTTSSLSGANVLTF. The CDR3 region has the DNA TGTGCCAGCAGCTGGCCGACGACTAGTTCACTTTCTGGGGCCAACGTCCTGACTTTC. The chain is built from TRBV5-6 and TRBJ2-6, with a weak D call TRBD2 (6 bases). Trimming took 3 bases from V and 1 from J, leaving 20 bases between them. This CDR3 region has 19 residues. Germline lookup yields CDR1 SGHDT and CDR2 YYEEEE.

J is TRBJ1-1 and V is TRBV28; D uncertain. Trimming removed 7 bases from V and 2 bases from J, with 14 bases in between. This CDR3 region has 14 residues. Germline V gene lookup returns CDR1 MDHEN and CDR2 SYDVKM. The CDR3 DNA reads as TGTGCCAGCACCCATTCGGGTTTCAACACTGAAGCTTTCTTT. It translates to CASTHSGFNTEAFF.

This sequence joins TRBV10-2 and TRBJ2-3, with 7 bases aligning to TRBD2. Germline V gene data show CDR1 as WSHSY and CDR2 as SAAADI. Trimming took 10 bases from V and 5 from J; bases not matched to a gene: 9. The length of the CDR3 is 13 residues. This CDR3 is CAISGEGVDTQYF. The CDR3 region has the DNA TGCGCCATATCGGGGGAGGGAGTAGATACGCAGTATTTT.

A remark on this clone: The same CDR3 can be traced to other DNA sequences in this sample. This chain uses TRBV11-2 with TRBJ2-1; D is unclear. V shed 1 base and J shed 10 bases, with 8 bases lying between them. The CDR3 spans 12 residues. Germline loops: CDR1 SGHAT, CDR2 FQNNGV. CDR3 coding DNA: TGTGCCAGCAGCTTAGGTAGGCGGGAGCAGTTCTTC. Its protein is CASSLGRREQFF.

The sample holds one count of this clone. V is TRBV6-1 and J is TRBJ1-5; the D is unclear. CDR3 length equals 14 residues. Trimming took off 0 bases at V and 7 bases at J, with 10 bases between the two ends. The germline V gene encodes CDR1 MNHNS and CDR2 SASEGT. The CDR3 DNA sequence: TGTGCCAGCAGTGAAGCTTCCCGGGGACAGCCCCAGCATTTT. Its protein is CASSEASRGQPQHF.

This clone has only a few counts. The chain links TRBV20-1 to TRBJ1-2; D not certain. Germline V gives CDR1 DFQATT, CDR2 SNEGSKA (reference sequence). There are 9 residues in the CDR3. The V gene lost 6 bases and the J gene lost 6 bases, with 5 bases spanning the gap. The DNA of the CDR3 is TGCAGTGCAACGGATGGCTACACCTTC. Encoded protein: CSATDGYTF.

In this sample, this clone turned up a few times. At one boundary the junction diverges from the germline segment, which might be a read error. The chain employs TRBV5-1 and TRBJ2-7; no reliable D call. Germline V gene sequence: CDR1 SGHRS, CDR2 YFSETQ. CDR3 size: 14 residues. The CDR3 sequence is CASSLDRVSYEQYF. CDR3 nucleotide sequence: TGCGCCAGCAGTTTGGACCGGGTTTCGTACGAGCAGTACTTC.

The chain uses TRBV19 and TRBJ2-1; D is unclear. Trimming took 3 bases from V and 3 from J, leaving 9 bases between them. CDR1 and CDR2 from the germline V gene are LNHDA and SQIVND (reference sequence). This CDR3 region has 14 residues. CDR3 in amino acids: CASSIPSSYNEQFF. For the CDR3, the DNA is TGTGCCAGTAGTATTCCCTCGAGCTACAATGAGCAGTTCTTC.

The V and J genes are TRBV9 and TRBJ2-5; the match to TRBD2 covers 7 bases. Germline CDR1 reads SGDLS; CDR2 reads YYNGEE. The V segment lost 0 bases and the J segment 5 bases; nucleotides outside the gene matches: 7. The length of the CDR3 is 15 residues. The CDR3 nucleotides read TGTGCCAGCAGCGTAGCCGGGGAGGGCCCCGAGACCCAGTACTTC. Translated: CASSVAGEGPETQYF.

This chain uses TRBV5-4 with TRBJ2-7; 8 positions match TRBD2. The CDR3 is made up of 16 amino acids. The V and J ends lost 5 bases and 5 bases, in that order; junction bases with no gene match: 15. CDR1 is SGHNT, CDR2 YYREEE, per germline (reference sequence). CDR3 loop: CASRPGGGKAPHEQYF. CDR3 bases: TGTGCCAGCAGACCGGGAGGGGGAAAAGCCCCCCACGAGCAGTACTTC.

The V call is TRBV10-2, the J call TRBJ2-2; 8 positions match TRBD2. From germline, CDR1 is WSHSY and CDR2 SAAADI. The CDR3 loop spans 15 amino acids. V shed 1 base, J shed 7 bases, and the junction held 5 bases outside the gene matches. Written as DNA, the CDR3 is TGCGCCAGCAGTGAGTGGGTAGCGGGATTCGGGGAGCTGTTTTTT. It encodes CASSEWVAGFGELFF.

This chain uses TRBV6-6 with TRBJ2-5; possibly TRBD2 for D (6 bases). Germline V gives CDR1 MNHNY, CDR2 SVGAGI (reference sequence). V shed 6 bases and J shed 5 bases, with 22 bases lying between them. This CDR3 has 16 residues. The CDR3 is CASSLQMGTPPETQYF. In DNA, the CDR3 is TGTGCCAGCAGCTTACAGATGGGGACTCCGCCGGAGACCCAGTACTTC.

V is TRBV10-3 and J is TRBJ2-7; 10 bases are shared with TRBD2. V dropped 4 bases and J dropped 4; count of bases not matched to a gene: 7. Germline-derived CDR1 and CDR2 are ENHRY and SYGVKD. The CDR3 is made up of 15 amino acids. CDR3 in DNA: TGTGCCATCAGTGGATGGCTAGCGGGAGCGTACGAGCAGTACTTC. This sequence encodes CAISGWLAGAYEQYF.

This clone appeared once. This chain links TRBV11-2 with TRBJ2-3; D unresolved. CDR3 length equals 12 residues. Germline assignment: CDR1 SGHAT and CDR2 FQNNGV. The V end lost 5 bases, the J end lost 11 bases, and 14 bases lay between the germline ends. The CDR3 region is CASSQLVARQYF. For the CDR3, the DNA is TGTGCCAGCAGCCAACTGGTTGCTAGGCAGTATTTT.

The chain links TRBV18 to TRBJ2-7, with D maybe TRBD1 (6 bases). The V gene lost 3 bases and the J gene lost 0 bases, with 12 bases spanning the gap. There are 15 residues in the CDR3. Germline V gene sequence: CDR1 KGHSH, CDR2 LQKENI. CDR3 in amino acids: CASSPPDRSSYEQYF. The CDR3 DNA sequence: TGTGCCAGCTCACCCCCCGACAGGAGCTCCTACGAGCAGTACTTC.

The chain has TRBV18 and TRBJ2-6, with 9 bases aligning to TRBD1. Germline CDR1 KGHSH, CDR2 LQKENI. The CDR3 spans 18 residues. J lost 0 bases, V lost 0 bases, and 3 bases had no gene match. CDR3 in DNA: TGTGCCAGCTCACCACCGCGACAGGGGGTCTCTGGGGCCAACGTCCTGACTTTC. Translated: CASSPPRQGVSGANVLTF.

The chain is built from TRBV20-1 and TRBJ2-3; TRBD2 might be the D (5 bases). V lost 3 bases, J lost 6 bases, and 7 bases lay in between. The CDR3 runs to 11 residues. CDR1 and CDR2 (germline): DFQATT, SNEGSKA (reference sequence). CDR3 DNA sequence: TGCAGTGCTAGTCGCGGGGATACGCAGTATTTT. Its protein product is CSASRGDTQYF.

CDR3 protein: CASSYIDGVRGYTF. CDR3 sequence (DNA): TGTGCCAGCAGCTACATCGACGGGGTAAGAGGCTACACCTTC. The chain links TRBV3-1 (or the pseudogene TRBV3-2) to TRBJ1-2; no definite D call. V lost 5 bases and J lost 8, with 18 bases in between. Germline V gene sequence: CDR1 LGHDT, CDR2 YNNKEL (reference sequence). The CDR3 has 14 residues.

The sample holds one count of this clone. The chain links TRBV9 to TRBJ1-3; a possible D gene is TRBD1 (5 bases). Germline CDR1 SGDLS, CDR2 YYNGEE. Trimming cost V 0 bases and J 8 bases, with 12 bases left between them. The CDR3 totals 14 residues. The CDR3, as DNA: TGTGCCAGCAGCGTAGGTGAAGGGGCGGACACCATATATTTT. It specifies CASSVGEGADTIYF.

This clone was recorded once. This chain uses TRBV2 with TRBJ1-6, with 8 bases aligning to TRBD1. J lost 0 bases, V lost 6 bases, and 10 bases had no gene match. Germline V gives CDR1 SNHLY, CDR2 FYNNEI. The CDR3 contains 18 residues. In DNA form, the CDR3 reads TGTGCCAGCAGCCCGGACAGGGTAGCGAGCTCCTATAATTCACCCCTCCACTTT. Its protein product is CASSPDRVASSYNSPLHF.

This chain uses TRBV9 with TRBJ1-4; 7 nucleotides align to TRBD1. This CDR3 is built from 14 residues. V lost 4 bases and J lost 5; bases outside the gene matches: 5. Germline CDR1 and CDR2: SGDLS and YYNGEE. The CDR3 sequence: CASSTTGENEKLFF. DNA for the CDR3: TGTGCCAGCAGCACTACAGGGGAGAATGAAAAACTGTTTTTT.